One T cell receptor (beta chain) is described in this entry. Its antigen remains unidentified. The data are from a study of graft-versus-host responses after intestinal transplantation. Study-wide context: Transplants were multivisceral, liver-intestinal, or isolated intestinal.

Study findings and constraints: GvH clones occurred in recipient marrow; some first appeared in ileum or blood. Those patients showing graft-donor T cell macrochimerism displayed high graft-versus-host to host-versus-graft clonal ratios in allografts. GvH clone levels peaked in circulation, and this peak was associated with early post-transplant HvG declines.

Sequenced by immunoSEQ multiplex PCR; TCRdb stores in-frame clones only, minus some. The data contain 100,000 to 110,000 clones, roughly 84% of them singletons. This clonotype was obtained from a human donor who was the organ donor for an intestinal transplant. Sequenced here: unstimulated CD4+ T cells sorted from spleen or lymph node cells, sampled before transplant.

DNA of the CDR3: TGTGCCATCAGTGAGTTCGGGACAGGGGGCGGTTTCTTT. Its protein is CAISEFGTGGGFF. The chain joins TRBV10-3 to TRBJ1-1, with 12 nucleotides matching TRBD1. Per germline, CDR1 ENHRY and CDR2 SYGVKD. V lost 1 base, J lost 13 bases, and 4 bases stayed unmatched. The CDR3 totals 13 residues.